Presented here are 5 T cell receptor beta chains from one specimen sequenced in a study of blood T cell repertoires in COVID-19. Sequencing used immunoSEQ multiplex PCR; TCRdb keeps in-frame clones, though not all of them. There are around 25,000 clones in the sample; around 90% occur only once, and more than 1.5% lies in the top ten. The specimen was peripheral blood. The receptors stem from a woman in her fifties or sixties with active COVID-19.

The CDR3 sequence is CASSGGTSGHPSTDTQYF. CDR3 nucleotides: TGTGCCAGTAGTGGAGGGACTAGCGGCCACCCTAGCACAGATACGCAGTATTTT. The chain links TRBV19 to TRBJ2-3, with TRBD2 matching 11 bases. Germline V gene lookup returns CDR1 LNHDA and CDR2 SQIVND (reference sequence). The CDR3 contains 18 residues. Losses at the gene ends were 5 bases for V and 0 bases for J; bases not matched to a gene: 10.

The chain carries TRBV19 and TRBJ1-5; D remains ambiguous. The CDR3 length is 11 residues. Germline assignment: CDR1 LNHDA and CDR2 SQIVND (reference sequence). Trimming cost V 5 bases and J 9 bases, with 8 bases left between them. The CDR3 nucleotides are TGTGCCAGTAGTGCCAGCGGGCCCCAGCATTTT. Translation: CASSASGPQHF. Full variable domain (missing parts from reference TRBV19 and TRBJ1-5): DGGITQSPKYLFRKEGQNVTLSCEQNLNHDAMYWYRQDPGQGLRLIYYSQIVNDFQKGDIAEGYSVSREKKESFPLTVTSAQKNPTAFYLCASSASGPQHFGDGTRLSIL.

The V call is TRBV24-1, the J call TRBJ2-1, with D tentatively TRBD1 (6 bases). Germline CDR1 reads KGHDR; CDR2 reads SFDVKD. Trimming pared 1 base from V and 6 bases from J, leaving 9 bases between. This CDR3 spans 14 amino acids. In nucleotides, the CDR3 is TGTGCCACCAGTGATTTCGTCAGGGGCAATGAGCAGTTCTTC. Protein product: CATSDFVRGNEQFF.

CDR3 coding DNA: TGTGCCAGCAGTTTACTTTCAGGAGGAAACACCATATATTTT. Encoded protein: CASSLLSGGNTIYF. The V call is TRBV27, the J call TRBJ1-3; D unresolved. This CDR3 has 14 residues. Germline V gene data show CDR1 as MNHEY and CDR2 as SMNVEV (reference sequence). Trimming took 2 bases from V and 4 from J, leaving 9 bases between them.

This clone was observed a handful of times. The chain is built from TRBV6-2 or TRBV6-3 and TRBJ1-5; D perhaps matches TRBD1 (6 bases). The length of the CDR3 is 16 residues. Between the trimmed V and J ends, which lost 5 bases and 2 bases, there was a span of 16 bases. The germline gives CDR1 MNHEY, CDR2 SVGEGT. The CDR3 loop reads CASSTLSSGGNQPQHF. CDR3 DNA sequence: TGTGCCAGCAGTACCCTTTCCTCAGGGGGCAATCAGCCCCAGCATTTT.